These 20 T cell receptor beta chains originate from one sample sequenced in a study of blood T cell repertoires in COVID-19 (dated by TCRdb to the early 2020s). The library was made by the immunoSEQ multiplex PCR assay. This immuneACCESS table, as held by TCRdb, lists in-frame sequences with V and J called but not all clones. Of the missing ones, under half trace to an unresolved V gene in checked studies; the others have no known cause. In all, the sample holds around 210,000 clones, and around 85% of those were seen once. Of the sample, approximately 0.99% falls within the top ten clones. Material for sequencing was peripheral blood. The receptor source for this set is a man aged 55 to 69 with COVID-19, enrolled during active disease.

V usage is TRBV7-9 and J usage is TRBJ2-3; the match to TRBD2 covers 10 bases. This CDR3 contains 17 residues. Germline V gene data show CDR1 as SEHNR and CDR2 as FQNEAQ (reference sequence). After removal of 0 bases from V and 0 bases from J, the junction contained 3 bases not matched to a gene. CDR3 loop: CASSLAKTSGSTDTQYF. In nucleotides, the CDR3 is TGTGCCAGCAGCTTAGCCAAGACTAGCGGGAGCACAGATACGCAGTATTTT.

The table lists this clone with a count of one. V and J are TRBV14 and TRBJ2-6; D remains unclear. The CDR3 loop spans 13 amino acids. V gave up 2 bases and J gave up 3 bases, with 2 bases separating them. CDR1 and CDR2 (germline): SGHDN, FVKESK. Here the CDR3 DNA reads TGTGCCAGCAGCCAACGTGGGGCCAACGTCCTGACTTTC. Amino acid sequence: CASSQRGANVLTF.

The rearrangement uses TRBV3-1 (or the pseudogene TRBV3-2) and TRBJ1-3; no clear D gene. The CDR3 sequence is 17 residues long. Trimming stripped 6 bases from V and 0 bases from J, with 18 bases between. Germline V gene data show CDR1 as LGHDT and CDR2 as YNNKEL (reference sequence). The CDR3 DNA sequence: TGTGCCAGCAGAAGAACCAACGGAGACCTCTCTGGAAACACCATATATTTT. Amino acid sequence: CASRRTNGDLSGNTIYF.

The chain couples TRBV5-1 to TRBJ2-1, with TRBD2 matching 11 bases. The V gene's germline CDR1 is SGHRS and CDR2 YFSETQ. CDR3 length equals 18 residues. The V gene end was trimmed by 2 bases and the J gene end by 3 bases; junction bases not matched to a gene: 10. For the CDR3, the DNA is TGCGCCAGCAGCTTTAGGGAAATAACTAGCGGGAGCTACAATGAGCAGTTCTTC. It codes for CASSFREITSGSYNEQFF.

The CDR3 bases are TGTGCCTGGAGTAATCTTGGGACCGGAGGGTTAGGTGGCTACACCTTC. This translates into CAWSNLGTGGLGGYTF. The chain combines TRBV30 with TRBJ1-2; D is possibly TRBD1 (5 bases). The CDR3 spans 16 residues. Trimming removed 2 bases from V and 7 bases from J, with 23 bases in between. Per germline, CDR1 GTSNPN and CDR2 SVGIG (reference sequence).

In DNA, the CDR3 is TGTGCCAGCAGTTACGGACAAGGGGTCAACTATGGCTACACCTTC. Translated: CASSYGQGVNYGYTF. V is TRBV6-6 and J is TRBJ1-2; maybe TRBD1 (5 bases). Trimming left V 2 bases short and J 2 bases short, with 12 bases between. The germline V gene encodes CDR1 MNHNY and CDR2 SVGAGI (reference sequence). The CDR3 loop spans 15 amino acids.

This chain uses TRBV10-3 with TRBJ1-5, with D perhaps TRBD1 (5 bases). Trimming took off 0 bases at V and 9 bases at J, with 18 bases between the two ends. The germline CDR1 and CDR2 sequences are ENHRY and SYGVKD. The CDR3 sequence is 16 residues long. Here the CDR3 DNA reads TGTGCCATCAGTGAGTCAGGGGAAGCTTCAGGTGGGCCCCAGCATTTT. Residues: CAISESGEASGGPQHF.

The chain recombines TRBV4-1 with TRBJ2-1; a weak D match, TRBD2 (6 bases). The germline gives CDR1 MGHRA, CDR2 YSYEKL. The V end was cut by 1 base, the J end by 6 bases, with 13 bases between. This CDR3 has 15 residues. CDR3 bases: TGCGCCAGCAGCCAAGGCATGGAGGGAGTCAATGAGCAGTTCTTC. This sequence encodes CASSQGMEGVNEQFF.

The chain carries TRBV21-1 and TRBJ1-2. TRBV21-1 is described as a pseudogene. There are 12 residues in the CDR3. In DNA, the CDR3 is TGTGCCAGCAGAGCGAAAGACTATGGCTACACCTTC. Translated: CASRAKDYGYTF.

This rearrangement joins TRBV5-1 to TRBJ1-1, with no clear D. Germline V gene lookup returns CDR1 SGHRS and CDR2 YFSETQ. V lost 4 bases and J lost 3, with 16 bases in between. The CDR3 is made up of 15 amino acids. The DNA of the CDR3 is TGCGCCAGCAGCGGGAGGGCGGCAGGAGACACTGAAGCTTTCTTT. This encodes CASSGRAAGDTEAFF.

This chain uses TRBV6-6 with TRBJ1-6; 10 bases are shared with TRBD1. The CDR3 is 16 amino acids. CDR1 is MNHNY, CDR2 SVGAGI, per germline (reference sequence). Trimming cost V 4 bases and J 11 bases; bases outside gene matches: 11. The CDR3 sequence is CASSFYDRGLSAPLHF. The CDR3 DNA sequence: TGTGCCAGCAGTTTCTACGACAGGGGGCTTAGTGCACCCCTCCACTTT.

CDR3 nucleotides: TGTGCCAGCATTCTTTACCCGGGACAGGGAACCACTGAAGCTTTCTTT. Amino acid sequence: CASILYPGQGTTEAFF. V gene TRBV28 combines with J gene TRBJ1-1; 9 bases are a match to TRBD1. Germline loops: CDR1 MDHEN, CDR2 SYDVKM. The CDR3 is made up of 16 amino acids. Unmatched junction bases numbered 13, after V lost 7 bases and J lost 4 bases.

In this sample, this clone turned up once. This chain connects TRBV3-1 (or the pseudogene TRBV3-2) to TRBJ2-2, with 8 nucleotides matching TRBD2. This CDR3 is built from 15 residues. Germline values: CDR1 LGHDT, CDR2 YNNKEL (reference sequence). Trimming at V came to 4 bases and at J to 1 base, leaving 2 bases not matched to a gene. The CDR3 nucleotides read TGTGCCAGCAGCCGGAGCGGGAGGAACACCGGGGAGCTGTTTTTT. This gives the protein CASSRSGRNTGELFF.

This chain uses TRBV27 with TRBJ1-1, with D unresolved. Germline-derived CDR1 and CDR2 are MNHEY and SMNVEV (reference sequence). CDR3 size: 13 residues. The V end was cut by 5 bases, the J end by 2 bases, with 9 bases between. CDR3 sequence reads: CASSVYSNTEAFF. The CDR3 DNA is TGTGCCAGCAGTGTATACAGCAACACTGAAGCTTTCTTT.

The genes are TRBV19 and TRBJ2-2, with D possibly being TRBD2 (6 bases). V lost 3 bases, J lost 7 bases, and 21 bases lay in between. Germline CDR1 reads LNHDA; CDR2 reads SQIVND (reference sequence). The CDR3 is 17 residues long. The CDR3, as DNA: TGTGCCAGTAGTATTAAGGCCGGAGGGAGAGGAATCGGGGAGCTGTTTTTT. Its protein product is CASSIKAGGRGIGELFF. The full variable domain, its missing parts supplied by reference TRBV19 and TRBJ2-2, is DGGITQSPKYLFRKEGQNVTLSCEQNLNHDAMYWYRQDPGQGLRLIYYSQIVNDFQKGDIAEGYSVSREKKESFPLTVTSAQKNPTAFYLCASSIKAGGRGIGELFFGEGSRLTVL.

The genes are TRBV3-1 (or the pseudogene TRBV3-2) and TRBJ1-3; 8 bases are a match to TRBD1. The CDR3 has 13 residues. Per the germline V gene, CDR1 is LGHDT and CDR2 is YNNKEL (reference sequence). J lost 6 bases, V lost 4 bases, and 2 bases had no gene match. The DNA for the CDR3 is TGTGCCAGCAGCCCGACAGGGGAAAACACCATATATTTT. Translating gives CASSPTGENTIYF.

This chain links TRBV3-1 (or the pseudogene TRBV3-2) with TRBJ2-5; TRBD2 is a possible D gene (5 bases). The V gene's germline CDR1 is LGHDT and CDR2 YNNKEL (reference sequence). V dropped 1 base and J dropped 2 bases, with 11 bases sitting between them. CDR3 size: 15 residues. Here the CDR3 reads CASSQASGNQETQYF. CDR3 DNA: TGTGCCAGCAGCCAAGCCTCGGGGAATCAAGAGACCCAGTACTTC.

The rearrangement joins TRBV27 to TRBJ2-3, with 8 bases lining up with TRBD2. There are 12 residues in the CDR3. Looked up from germline, CDR1 is MNHEY and CDR2 is SMNVEV (reference sequence). The trim removed 10 bases at V and 4 bases at J, leaving 4 bases unmatched. The CDR3 protein is CATRRGADTQYF. CDR3 bases: TGTGCCACCCGGCGGGGGGCAGATACGCAGTATTTT.

The V and J genes are TRBV7-9 and TRBJ1-1, with 9 nucleotides matching TRBD1. CDR3 size: 16 residues. The V and J ends lost 5 bases and 0 bases, in that order; junction bases with no gene match: 7. CDR1 and CDR2 (germline): SEHNR, FQNEAQ (reference sequence). CDR3 nucleotide sequence: TGTGCCAGCAGCACCGACAGGGGGTATATGAACACTGAAGCTTTCTTT. Encoded protein: CASSTDRGYMNTEAFF. The full variable domain, completed using reference TRBV7-9 and TRBJ1-1, is DTGVSQNPRHKITKRGQNVTFRCDPISEHNRLYWYRQTLGQGPEFLTYFQNEAQLEKSRLLSDRFSAERPKGSFSTLEIQRTEQGDSAMYLCASSTDRGYMNTEAFFGQGTRLTVV.

The rearrangement joins TRBV7-9 to TRBJ1-5; D remains unclear. The CDR3 runs to 15 residues. V lost 5 bases to trimming and J lost 0 bases, with 11 bases between them. The germline CDR1 and CDR2 sequences are SEHNR and FQNEAQ (reference sequence). In nucleotides, the CDR3 is TGTGCCAGCAGCCCGCCAGGTTATAGCAATCAGCCCCAGCATTTT. It yields the protein CASSPPGYSNQPQHF.